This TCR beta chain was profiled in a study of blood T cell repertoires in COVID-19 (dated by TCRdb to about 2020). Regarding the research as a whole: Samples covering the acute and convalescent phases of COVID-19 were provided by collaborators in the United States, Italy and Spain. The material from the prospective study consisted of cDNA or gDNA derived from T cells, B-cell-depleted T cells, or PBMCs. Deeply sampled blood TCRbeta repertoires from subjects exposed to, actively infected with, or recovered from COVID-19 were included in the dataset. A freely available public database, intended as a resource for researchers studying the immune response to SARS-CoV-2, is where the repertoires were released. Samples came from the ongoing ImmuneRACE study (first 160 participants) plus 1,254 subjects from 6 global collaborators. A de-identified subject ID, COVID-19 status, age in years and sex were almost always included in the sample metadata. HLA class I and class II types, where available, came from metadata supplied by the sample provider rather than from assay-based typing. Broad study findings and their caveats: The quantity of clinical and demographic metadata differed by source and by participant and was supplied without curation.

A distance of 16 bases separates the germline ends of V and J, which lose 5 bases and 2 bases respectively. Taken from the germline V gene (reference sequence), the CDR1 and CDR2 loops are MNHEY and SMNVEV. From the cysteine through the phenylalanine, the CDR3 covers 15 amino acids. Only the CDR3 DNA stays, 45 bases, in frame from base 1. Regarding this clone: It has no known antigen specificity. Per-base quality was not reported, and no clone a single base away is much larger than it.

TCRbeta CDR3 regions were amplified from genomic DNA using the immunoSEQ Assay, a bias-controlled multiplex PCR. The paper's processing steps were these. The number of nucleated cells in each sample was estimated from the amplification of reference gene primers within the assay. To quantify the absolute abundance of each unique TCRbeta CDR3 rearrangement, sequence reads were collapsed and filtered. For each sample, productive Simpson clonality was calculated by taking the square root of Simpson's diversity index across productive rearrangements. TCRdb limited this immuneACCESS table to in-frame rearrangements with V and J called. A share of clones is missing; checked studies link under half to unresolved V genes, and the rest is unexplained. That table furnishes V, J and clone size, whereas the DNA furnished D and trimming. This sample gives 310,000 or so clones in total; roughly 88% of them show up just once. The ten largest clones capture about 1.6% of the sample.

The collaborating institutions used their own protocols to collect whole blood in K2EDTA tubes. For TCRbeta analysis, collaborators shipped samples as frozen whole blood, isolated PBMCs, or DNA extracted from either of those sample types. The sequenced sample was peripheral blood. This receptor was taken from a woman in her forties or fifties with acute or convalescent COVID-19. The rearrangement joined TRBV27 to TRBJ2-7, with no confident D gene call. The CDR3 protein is CASSTSSVTAYEQYF. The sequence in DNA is TGTGCCAGCAGTACGTCTAGTGTTACCGCCTACGAGCAGTACTTC.